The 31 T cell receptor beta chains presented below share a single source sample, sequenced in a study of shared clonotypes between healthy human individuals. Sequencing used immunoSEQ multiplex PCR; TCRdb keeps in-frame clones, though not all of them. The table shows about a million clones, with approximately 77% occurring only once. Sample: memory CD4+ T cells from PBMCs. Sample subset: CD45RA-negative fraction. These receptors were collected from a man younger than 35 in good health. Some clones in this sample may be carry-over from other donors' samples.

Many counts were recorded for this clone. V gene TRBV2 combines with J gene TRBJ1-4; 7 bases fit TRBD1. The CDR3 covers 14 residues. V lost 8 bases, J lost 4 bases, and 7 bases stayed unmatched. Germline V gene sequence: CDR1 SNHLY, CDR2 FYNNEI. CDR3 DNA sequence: TGTGCCAGCGGAGACAGGGCCCATAATGAAAAACTGTTTTTT. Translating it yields CASGDRAHNEKLFF.

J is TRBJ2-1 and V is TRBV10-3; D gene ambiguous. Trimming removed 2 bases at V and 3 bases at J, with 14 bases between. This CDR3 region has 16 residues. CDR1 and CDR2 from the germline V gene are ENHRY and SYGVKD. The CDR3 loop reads CAISETDRVYYNEQFF. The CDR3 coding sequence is TGTGCCATCAGTGAGACCGATAGGGTTTACTACAATGAGCAGTTCTTC.

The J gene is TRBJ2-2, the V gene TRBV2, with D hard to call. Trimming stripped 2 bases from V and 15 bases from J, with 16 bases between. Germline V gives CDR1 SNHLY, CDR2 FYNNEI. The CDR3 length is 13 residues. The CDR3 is CASSERPPTPVFF. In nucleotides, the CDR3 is TGTGCCAGCAGTGAAAGGCCACCTACACCAGTGTTTTTT.

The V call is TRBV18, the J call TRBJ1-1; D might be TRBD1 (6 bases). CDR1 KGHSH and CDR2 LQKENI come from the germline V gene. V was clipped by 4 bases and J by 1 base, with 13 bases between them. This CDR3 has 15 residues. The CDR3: CASSRSGHRNTEAFF. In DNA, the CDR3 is TGTGCCAGCTCACGCTCGGGACACCGGAACACTGAAGCTTTCTTT.

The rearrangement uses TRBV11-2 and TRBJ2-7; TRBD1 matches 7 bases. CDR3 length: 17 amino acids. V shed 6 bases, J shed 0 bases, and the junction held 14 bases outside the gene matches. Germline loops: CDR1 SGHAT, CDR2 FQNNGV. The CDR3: CASRKIQGSLISYEQYF. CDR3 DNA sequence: TGTGCCAGCAGGAAGATACAGGGGTCCTTAATCTCCTACGAGCAGTACTTC.

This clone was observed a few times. Here the CDR3 reads CASISPGGEQYF. CDR3 DNA sequence: TGTGCCAGCATCTCCCCGGGTGGCGAGCAGTACTTC. V is TRBV6-5 and J is TRBJ2-7, with no clear D. Per the germline V gene, CDR1 is MNHEY and CDR2 is SVGAGI. The CDR3 runs 12 residues. Trimming removed 7 bases at V and 6 bases at J, with 13 bases between.

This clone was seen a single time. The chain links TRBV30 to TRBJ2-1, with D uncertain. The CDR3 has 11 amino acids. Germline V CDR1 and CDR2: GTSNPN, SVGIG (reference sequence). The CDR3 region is CGVEIYNEQFF. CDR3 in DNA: TGTGGCGTGGAGATCTACAATGAGCAGTTCTTC.

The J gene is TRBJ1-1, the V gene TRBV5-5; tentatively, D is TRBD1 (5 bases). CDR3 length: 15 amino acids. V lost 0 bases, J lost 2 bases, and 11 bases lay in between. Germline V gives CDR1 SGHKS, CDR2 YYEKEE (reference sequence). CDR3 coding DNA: TGTGCCAGCAGCTTGGCGACGCAGGGCAACACTGAAGCTTTCTTT. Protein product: CASSLATQGNTEAFF.

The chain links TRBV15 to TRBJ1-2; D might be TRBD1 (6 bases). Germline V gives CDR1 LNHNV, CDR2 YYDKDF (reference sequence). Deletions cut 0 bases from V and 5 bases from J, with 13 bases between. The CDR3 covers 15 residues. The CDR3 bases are TGTGCCACCAGCAGAGATCCCCAGGGGTGGTATGGCTACACCTTC. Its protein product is CATSRDPQGWYGYTF.

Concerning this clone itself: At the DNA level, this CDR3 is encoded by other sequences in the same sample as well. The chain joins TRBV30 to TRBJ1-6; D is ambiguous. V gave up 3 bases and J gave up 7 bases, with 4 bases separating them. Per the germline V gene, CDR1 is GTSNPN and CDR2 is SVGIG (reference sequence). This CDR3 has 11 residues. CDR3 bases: TGTGCCTGGAGGGGGAATTCACCCCTCCACTTT. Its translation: CAWRGNSPLHF.

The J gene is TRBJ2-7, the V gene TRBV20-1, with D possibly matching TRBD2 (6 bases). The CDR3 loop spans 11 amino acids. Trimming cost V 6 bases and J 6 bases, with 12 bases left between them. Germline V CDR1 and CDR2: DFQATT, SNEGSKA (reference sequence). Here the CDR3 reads CSAGGATEQYF. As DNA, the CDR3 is TGCAGTGCCGGAGGGGCAACCGAGCAGTACTTC.

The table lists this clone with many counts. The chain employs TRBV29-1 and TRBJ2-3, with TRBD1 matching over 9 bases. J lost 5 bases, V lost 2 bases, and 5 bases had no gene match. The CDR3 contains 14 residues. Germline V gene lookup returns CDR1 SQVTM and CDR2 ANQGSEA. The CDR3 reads CSVETRTGVDTQYF. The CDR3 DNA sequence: TGCAGCGTTGAAACGAGGACAGGGGTAGATACGCAGTATTTT.

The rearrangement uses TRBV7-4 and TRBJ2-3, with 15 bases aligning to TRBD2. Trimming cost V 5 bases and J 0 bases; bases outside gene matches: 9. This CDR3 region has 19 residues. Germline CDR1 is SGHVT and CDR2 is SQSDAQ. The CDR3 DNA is TGTGCCAGCAGCACAAGGACTAGCGGGAGGGAAGAGAGCACAGATACGCAGTATTTT. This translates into CASSTRTSGREESTDTQYF.

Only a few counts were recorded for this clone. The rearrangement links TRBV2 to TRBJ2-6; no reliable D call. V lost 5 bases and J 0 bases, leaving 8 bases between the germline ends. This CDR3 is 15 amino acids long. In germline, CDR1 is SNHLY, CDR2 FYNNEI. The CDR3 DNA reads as TGTGCCAGCAGTTTTCAGGACTCTGGGGCCAACGTCCTGACTTTC. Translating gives CASSFQDSGANVLTF.

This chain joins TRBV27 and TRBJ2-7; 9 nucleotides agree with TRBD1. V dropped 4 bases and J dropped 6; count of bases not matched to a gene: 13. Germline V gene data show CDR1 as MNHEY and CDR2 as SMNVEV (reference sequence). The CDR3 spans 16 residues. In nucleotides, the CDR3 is TGTGCCAGCAGTTCCAACCTCGGGACAGGGTCCCCCGAGCAGTACTTC. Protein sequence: CASSSNLGTGSPEQYF.

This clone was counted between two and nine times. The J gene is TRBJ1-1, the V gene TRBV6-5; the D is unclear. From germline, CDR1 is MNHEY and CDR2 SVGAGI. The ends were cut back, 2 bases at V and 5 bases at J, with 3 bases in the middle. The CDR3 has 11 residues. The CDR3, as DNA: TGTGCCAGCAGTTACCAGACTGAAGCTTTCTTT. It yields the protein CASSYQTEAFF.

CDR3 residues: CAWSPSRPVDSYEQYF. CDR3 DNA: TGTGCCTGGAGTCCGAGCCGGCCCGTGGACTCCTACGAGCAGTACTTC. V gene TRBV30 combines with J gene TRBJ2-7, with D unclear. Trimming took off 2 bases at V and 0 bases at J, with 17 bases between the two ends. The CDR3 contains 16 residues. Per the germline V gene, CDR1 is GTSNPN and CDR2 is SVGIG (reference sequence).

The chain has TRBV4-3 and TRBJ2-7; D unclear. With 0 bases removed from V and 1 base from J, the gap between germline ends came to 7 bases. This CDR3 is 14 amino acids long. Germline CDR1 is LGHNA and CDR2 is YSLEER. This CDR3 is CASSQDYSSYEQYF. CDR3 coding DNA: TGCGCCAGCAGCCAAGATTACAGTTCCTACGAGCAGTACTTC.

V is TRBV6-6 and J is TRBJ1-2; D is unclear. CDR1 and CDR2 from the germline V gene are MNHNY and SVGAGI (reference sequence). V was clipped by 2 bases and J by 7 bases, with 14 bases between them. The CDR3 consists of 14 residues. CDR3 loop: CASSYRESWGGYTF. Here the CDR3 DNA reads TGTGCCAGCAGTTACAGGGAAAGCTGGGGTGGCTACACCTTC.

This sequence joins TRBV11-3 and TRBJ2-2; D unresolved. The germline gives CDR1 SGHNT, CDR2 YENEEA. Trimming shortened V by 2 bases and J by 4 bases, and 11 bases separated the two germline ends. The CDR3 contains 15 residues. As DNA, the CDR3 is TGTGCCAGCAGCTTACTCATCGGTACCACCGGGGAGCTGTTTTTT. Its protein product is CASSLLIGTTGELFF.

In nucleotides, the CDR3 is TGTGCCTGGAGTGAAGACAGGGGATATGGCTACACCTTC. Its translation: CAWSEDRGYGYTF. This chain joins TRBV30 and TRBJ1-2, with 8 bases fitting TRBD1. CDR1 is GTSNPN, CDR2 SVGIG, per germline (reference sequence). With 1 base clipped from V and 5 bases from J, the junction kept 3 bases outside the gene matches. The CDR3 extends over 13 amino acids.

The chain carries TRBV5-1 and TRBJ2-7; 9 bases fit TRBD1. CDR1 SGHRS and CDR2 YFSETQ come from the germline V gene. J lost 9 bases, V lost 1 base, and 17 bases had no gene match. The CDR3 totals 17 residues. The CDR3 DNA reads TGCGCCAGCAGCTTGACCGTCGCCGGGACAGGGCTTGCGGGGCAGTACTTC. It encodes CASSLTVAGTGLAGQYF.

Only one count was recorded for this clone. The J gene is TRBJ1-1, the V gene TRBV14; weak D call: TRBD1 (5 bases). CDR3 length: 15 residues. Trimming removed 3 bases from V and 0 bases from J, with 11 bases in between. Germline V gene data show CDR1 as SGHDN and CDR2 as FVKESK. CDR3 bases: TGTGCCAGCAGCCATTATCAGGGCATGAACACTGAAGCTTTCTTT. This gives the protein CASSHYQGMNTEAFF. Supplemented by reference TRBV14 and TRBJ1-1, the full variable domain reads EAGVTQFPSHSVIEKGQTVTLRCDPISGHDNLYWYRRVMGKEIKFLLHFVKESKQDESGMPNNRFLAERTGGTYSTLKVQPAELEDSGVYFCASSHYQGMNTEAFFGQGTRLTVV.

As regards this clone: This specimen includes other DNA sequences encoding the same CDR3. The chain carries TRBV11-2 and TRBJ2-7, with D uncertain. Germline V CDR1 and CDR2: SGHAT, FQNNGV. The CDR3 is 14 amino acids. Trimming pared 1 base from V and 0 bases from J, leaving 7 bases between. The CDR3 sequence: CASSLGGSSYEQYF. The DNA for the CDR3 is TGTGCCAGCAGCTTAGGTGGCAGCTCCTACGAGCAGTACTTC.

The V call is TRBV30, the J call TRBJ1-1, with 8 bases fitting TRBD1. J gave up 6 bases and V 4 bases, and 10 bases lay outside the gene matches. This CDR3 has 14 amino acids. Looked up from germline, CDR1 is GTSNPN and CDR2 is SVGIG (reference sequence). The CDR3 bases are TGTGCCTGGACATCGACAGGGGAAGTGGCTGAAGCTTTCTTT. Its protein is CAWTSTGEVAEAFF.

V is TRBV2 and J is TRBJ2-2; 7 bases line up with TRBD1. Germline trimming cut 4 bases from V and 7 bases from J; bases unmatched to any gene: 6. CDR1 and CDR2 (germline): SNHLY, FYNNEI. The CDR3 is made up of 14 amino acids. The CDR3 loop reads CASSVQGVGGELFF. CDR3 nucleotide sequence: TGTGCCAGCAGTGTTCAGGGGGTTGGCGGGGAGCTGTTTTTT.

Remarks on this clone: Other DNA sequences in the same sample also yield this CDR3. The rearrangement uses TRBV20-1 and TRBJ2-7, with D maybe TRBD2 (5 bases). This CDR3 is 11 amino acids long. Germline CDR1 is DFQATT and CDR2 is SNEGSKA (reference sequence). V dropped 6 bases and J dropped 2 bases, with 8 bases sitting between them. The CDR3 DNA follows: TGCAGTGCAGTACTAGCCTACGAGCAGTACTTC. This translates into CSAVLAYEQYF.

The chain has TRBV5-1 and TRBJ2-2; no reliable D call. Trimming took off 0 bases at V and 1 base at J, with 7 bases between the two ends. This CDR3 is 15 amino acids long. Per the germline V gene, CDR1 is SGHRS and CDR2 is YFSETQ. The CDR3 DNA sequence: TGCGCCAGCAGCTTGGAGCTTGTGAACACCGGGGAGCTGTTTTTT. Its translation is CASSLELVNTGELFF.

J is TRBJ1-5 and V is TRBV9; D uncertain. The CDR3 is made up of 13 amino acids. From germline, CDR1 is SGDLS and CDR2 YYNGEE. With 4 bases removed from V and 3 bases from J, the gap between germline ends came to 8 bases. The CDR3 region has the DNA TGTGCCAGCAGCCCCACTCCCAATCAGCCCCAGCATTTT. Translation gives CASSPTPNQPQHF.

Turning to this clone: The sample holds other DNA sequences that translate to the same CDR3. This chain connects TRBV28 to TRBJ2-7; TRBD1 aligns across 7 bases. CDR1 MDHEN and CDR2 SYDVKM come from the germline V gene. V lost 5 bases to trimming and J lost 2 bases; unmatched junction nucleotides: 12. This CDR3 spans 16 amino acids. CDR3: CASSAILDRVPYEQYF. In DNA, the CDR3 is TGTGCCAGCAGTGCTATACTAGACAGGGTTCCCTACGAGCAGTACTTC.

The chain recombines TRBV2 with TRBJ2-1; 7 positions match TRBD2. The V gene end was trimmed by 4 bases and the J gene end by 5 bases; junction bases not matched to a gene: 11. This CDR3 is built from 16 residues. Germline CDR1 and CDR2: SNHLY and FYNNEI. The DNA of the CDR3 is TGTGCCAGCAGTGCTTCTGGGCGGGAGAAAAACAATGAGCAGTTCTTC. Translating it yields CASSASGREKNNEQFF.